This T cell receptor beta chain was obtained from a study of beta chain features in type 1 diabetes. Background on the study: The patients were much like the healthy donors in age, gender and cell yields. Examination spanned approximately 110 million sorted cells from all samples. Findings and limits, study-wide: Relative to healthy donors, patients appeared to have naive, central memory and Treg TCRB repertoires that were more similar. Fewer insertions but more deletions were seen at VDJ junctions in type 1 diabetes patients.

Regarding this clone: The target antigen is unknown.

What was sequenced were expressed TCRB transcripts, since all of the isolated RNA had been reverse transcribed. Only in-frame clones appear in the TCRdb table, and some are missing; sequencing was by immunoSEQ multiplex PCR. The sample includes a few hundred thousand clones, 25% to 30% of them seen just once. Trimming took 1 base from V and 0 from J, leaving 10 bases between them. Per germline, CDR1 SGHDT and CDR2 YYEEEE. The CDR3 runs 15 residues. This chain uses TRBV5-6 with TRBJ1-2; D is possibly TRBD1 (5 bases). What was sequenced was central memory CD4+ T cells from blood. This clonotype was sampled from a man aged 30-40 years in good health. CDR3 region: CASSLRRVTNYGYTF. CDR3 sequence (DNA): TGTGCCAGCAGCTTGCGCAGGGTTACTAACTATGGCTACACCTTC.